This T cell receptor (beta chain) was sequenced in a study of blood T cells in healthy people across ages (dated by TCRdb to between 2014 and 2016). Describing the broader study: Template switching captured roughly one uniquely barcoded TCR beta cDNA molecule per two T cells in model experiments. Donors of different ages were randomly distributed across sequencing lanes to avoid experimental bias. Using deep sequencing normalized with unique cDNA molecular identifiers, the study measured how TCR beta repertoire diversity changes with age. Four age groups were formed from the donors: young (average 16 years), middle-aged (more than 35), aged (around 68) and long-lived (less than 85). For two donors (one aged 18 to 30 and one aged 80 or older), the study analyzed two additional independent replicas of 1 million unique cDNA reads from the same blood draw. Study-level results and caveats: Observed TCR beta diversity correlated strongly with the percentage of naive T cells measured by flow cytometry. Because the CMV infection status of the donors was unknown, age-related changes in expanded clonotypes may potentially have been confounded. The long-lived group showed more naive CD4+ T cells, fewer expanded clones and increased TCR diversity than the aged group, suggesting age selection. Observed TCR beta diversity per million T cells fell roughly linearly with age, and a significant reduction was already apparent by age approximately 40. Because profiling used bulk unsorted PBMCs, naive and antigen-experienced compartments could not be compared conclusively. Estimates of total diversity based on one million sequenced T cells were considered lower bounds and underestimates.

The library came from 5' RACE. The sample was run on an Illumina HiSeq 2500. The second PCR ran for about 6 to 11 cycles and used a J-beta primer mix along with a sample-barcoded 5' primer. Each TCR beta cDNA molecule received a unique molecular identifier from a template-switch 5' adaptor carrying 12 random nucleotides. Each sample yielded at least 2.5 million CDR3-containing paired-end reads. First-strand cDNA was synthesized from all RNA with the Mint cDNA synthesis kit, primed by a TRBC-specific oligonucleotide. After uracil-DNA glycosylase treatment, a first 18-cycle PCR used universal primers M1SS and BC2_uni_R on all cDNA. In the authors' own workflow: For normalization, 1 million high-quality reads were randomly selected from each sample, with every read carrying a distinct molecular identifier. Reads with shared molecular identifiers were discarded instead of being binned into consensus sequences. CDR3 identification, clonotype clustering and error correction used MiTCR with a Q25 quality threshold and the strictest error-elimination algorithm. A nonparametric unseen species model with Euler transformation was used to estimate a lower bound on total TCR beta diversity. TCRdb trimmed public reads at Q25 via fastp, called clones via MiXCR and kept in-frame beta chains. CDR3 protein duplicates are merged, each entry listing the most common genes and DNA. The V and J calls shown here were made by TCRdb, not taken from the authors' results. Within this sample are approximately 1.5 million distinct CDR3 sequences, with under 55% of them counted one time only. Under 5% of the sample is held by the ten biggest clonotypes.

As for this clonotype: Its target antigen remains unknown. Per-base qualities were not stored, and no clone one base away is much larger.

Including the terminal cysteine and phenylalanine, the CDR3 comprises 12 residues. The sequence is cut down to CDR3 DNA, 36 bases in frame from base 1. The germline V gene (reference sequence) specifies LGHDT as CDR1 and YNNKEL as CDR2. The junction carries 7 bases between V and J, which are trimmed by 4 bases and 4 bases respectively. The roughly 39 donors, aged roughly 6 to 95 years, were systemically healthy Caucasian individuals from Russia. Each donor gave about 9.7 milliliters of peripheral blood, drawn into EDTA-treated Vacutainer tubes. Ficoll-Paque density-gradient centrifugation was used to isolate PBMCs, with at least 6 million per sample. Trizol reagent was used to extract total RNA from PBMCs, with at least 5 micrograms per sample. Naive CD45RAhigh/CD27high T cell percentages were measured by flow cytometry on a PBMC aliquot from every donor.

Sequenced input: blood. The rearranged segments are TRBV3-1 and TRBJ2-5; the D segment cannot be called with confidence. The sequence derives from a woman younger than 30 in good health. The CDR3 is CASSRQRETQYF. The nucleotides are TGTGCCAGCAGCCGCCAAAGAGAGACCCAGTACTTC.